The 21 T cell receptor beta chains below come from one sample, sequenced in a study of CD8+ T cells in alopecia areata. In each case, RNA was isolated and then reverse transcribed into cDNA as the sequencing template. Sequencing used immunoSEQ multiplex PCR; TCRdb keeps in-frame clones, though not all of them. This table has over 85,000 clones, about 64% appearing once. The treatment: oral pan-JAK inhibitor, 5-10 mg twice daily. Specimen: CD8+ T cells sorted from blood, collected at week 4, from a patient treated with tofacitinib. The source of these receptors is a human donor with alopecia areata.

The sample holds a few counts of this clone. V and J are TRBV13 and TRBJ2-7; 10 bases fit TRBD1. The length of the CDR3 is 16 residues. CDR1 and CDR2 from the germline V gene are PRHDT and FYEKMQ (reference sequence). V was clipped by 4 bases and J by 4 bases; unmatched bases: 10. CDR3 in DNA: TGTGCCAGCAGCTCGAGACAGGGGGCTGGTGTTTACGAGCAGTACTTC. Its translation: CASSSRQGAGVYEQYF.

The gene calls are TRBV2 and TRBJ2-1; TRBD2 matches at 7 bases. V lost 4 bases to trimming and J lost 5 bases; unmatched junction nucleotides: 2. Per the germline V gene, CDR1 is SNHLY and CDR2 is FYNNEI. The CDR3 extends over 13 amino acids. The CDR3 is CASSALADNEQFF. CDR3 sequence (DNA): TGTGCCAGCAGTGCCCTAGCGGACAATGAGCAGTTCTTC.

CDR3 in amino acids: CSVRDGAYEQYF. CDR3 coding DNA: TGCAGCGTTAGGGACGGAGCCTACGAGCAGTACTTC. This rearrangement joins TRBV29-1 to TRBJ2-7; either TRBD1 or TRBD2 may supply D (5 bases each). The germline V gene encodes CDR1 SQVTM and CDR2 ANQGSEA. V was clipped by 5 bases and J by 2 bases, with 10 bases between them. The CDR3 is 12 residues long.

V usage is TRBV30 and J usage is TRBJ1-2, with D perhaps TRBD1 (6 bases). Germline CDR1 and CDR2: GTSNPN and SVGIG (reference sequence). The V and J ends lost 1 base and 8 bases respectively, with 14 bases between them. The CDR3 is made up of 13 amino acids. Written as DNA, the CDR3 is TGTGCCTGGAGTGAGGTCGGGGGGCAAGGCTACACCTTC. Amino acid sequence: CAWSEVGGQGYTF.

V is TRBV29-1 and J is TRBJ2-5; TRBD2 might be the D (7 bases). The germline V gene has CDR1 SQVTM and CDR2 ANQGSEA. Trimming cost V 6 bases and J 5 bases, with 22 bases left between them. This CDR3 region has 15 residues. The CDR3 protein is CSVRGATNRGETQYF. DNA of the CDR3: TGCAGCGTCCGGGGGGCCACGAACCGCGGGGAGACCCAGTACTTC.

This clone was seen a single time. The J gene is TRBJ2-1, the V gene TRBV29-1, with D possibly called TRBD1 or TRBD2 (5 bases each). Deletions cut 0 bases from V and 2 bases from J, with 14 bases between. The CDR3 consists of 16 residues. Germline loops: CDR1 SQVTM, CDR2 ANQGSEA. The CDR3 reads CSVEDRRGTAYNEQFF. CDR3 nucleotide sequence: TGCAGCGTTGAAGATCGTCGAGGGACCGCCTACAATGAGCAGTTCTTC.

This clone appeared a few times. The rearrangement links TRBV30 to TRBJ1-1; no firm D call. V was clipped by 7 bases and J by 7 bases, with 19 bases between them. Germline assignment: CDR1 GTSNPN and CDR2 SVGIG (reference sequence). The CDR3 covers 13 residues. CDR3 sequence: CAFMTLTPSEAFF. CDR3 in DNA: TGTGCCTTCATGACCCTGACGCCGAGTGAAGCTTTCTTT.

The chain combines TRBV10-3 with TRBJ2-2, with D hard to call. The CDR3 has 13 residues. V was cut by 6 bases and J by 5 bases, with 10 bases left in between. Germline-derived CDR1 and CDR2 are ENHRY and SYGVKD. This chain's CDR3 is CAIRKNRTGELFF. The CDR3 DNA reads TGTGCCATCAGGAAAAATAGGACCGGGGAGCTGTTTTTT.

The rearrangement uses TRBV4-1 and TRBJ1-2; D not certain. Deletions cut 0 bases from V and 7 bases from J, with 6 bases between. CDR3 size: 12 residues. The germline V gene has CDR1 MGHRA and CDR2 YSYEKL. DNA for the CDR3: TGCGCCAGCAGCCAAGATATGGCTGGCTACACCTTC. Protein sequence: CASSQDMAGYTF.

This clone was seen only a few times. The chain uses TRBV27 and TRBJ2-2; no definite D call. Trimming stripped 2 bases from V and 3 bases from J, with 7 bases between. Germline CDR1 reads MNHEY; CDR2 reads SMNVEV (reference sequence). The CDR3 has 14 amino acids. The CDR3 nucleotides read TGTGCCAGCAGTTTAGGGTGGGACACCGGGGAGCTGTTTTTT. It yields the protein CASSLGWDTGELFF.

This rearrangement joins TRBV6-5 to TRBJ2-1; D is undetermined. The V gene's germline CDR1 is MNHEY and CDR2 SVGAGI. The V and J ends lost 2 bases and 0 bases respectively, with 5 bases between them. The CDR3 runs to 14 residues. CDR3 sequence: CASSYGNSYNEQFF. DNA of the CDR3: TGTGCCAGCAGTTACGGGAACTCCTACAATGAGCAGTTCTTC.

The V and J genes are TRBV29-1 and TRBJ2-5, with TRBD1 identical over 8 bases. CDR1 and CDR2 (germline): SQVTM, ANQGSEA. This CDR3 has 13 residues. With 4 bases clipped from V and 3 bases from J, the junction kept 4 bases outside the gene matches. DNA for the CDR3: TGCAGCGTTGTAGGGACAGGAGAAGAGACCCAGTACTTC. This translates into CSVVGTGEETQYF.

The rearrangement uses TRBV10-3 and TRBJ2-5, with D perhaps TRBD1 (7 bases). Trimming stripped 8 bases from V and 2 bases from J, with 15 bases between. CDR1 is ENHRY and CDR2 is SYGVKD in the germline V gene. The CDR3 has 14 amino acids. CDR3 DNA: TGTGCCATCGGAGGGACAGAAGCACAAGAGACCCAGTACTTC. Protein: CAIGGTEAQETQYF.

This chain connects TRBV15 to TRBJ2-6; D uncertain. This CDR3 region has 15 residues. Germline V lookup: CDR1 LNHNV, CDR2 YYDKDF (reference sequence). Deletions cut 6 bases from V and 0 bases from J, with 9 bases between. The chain's CDR3 is CATSPGDSGANVLTF. Written as DNA, the CDR3 is TGTGCCACCAGTCCAGGAGACTCTGGGGCCAACGTCCTGACTTTC.

Only a few counts were recorded for this clone. The gene calls are TRBV11-1 and TRBJ1-1; 7 bases line up with TRBD1. From germline, CDR1 is SGHAT and CDR2 FQDESV (reference sequence). J gave up 0 bases and V 5 bases, and 3 bases lay outside the gene matches. This CDR3 has 14 residues. The CDR3 coding sequence is TGTGCCAGCAGCCGGACAGGTCTGAACACTGAAGCTTTCTTT. It translates to CASSRTGLNTEAFF.

This clone was seen only a few times. The rearrangement links TRBV30 to TRBJ2-7, with 8 bases fitting TRBD1. J gave up 0 bases and V 1 base, and 8 bases lay outside the gene matches. Germline CDR1 GTSNPN, CDR2 SVGIG (reference sequence). The CDR3 sequence is 16 residues long. CDR3 in amino acids: CAWSGRTGQVSYEQYF. CDR3 DNA: TGTGCCTGGAGTGGACGCACGGGACAGGTCTCCTACGAGCAGTACTTC.

V is TRBV11-2 and J is TRBJ1-2, with D possibly matching TRBD1 (5 bases). Germline CDR1 SGHAT, CDR2 FQNNGV. V lost 0 bases and J lost 7, with 6 bases in between. The CDR3 sequence is 12 residues long. The CDR3 sequence is CASSLEGVGYTF. CDR3 nucleotide sequence: TGTGCCAGCAGCTTAGAAGGGGTTGGCTACACCTTC.

This clone was counted only a few times. This chain joins TRBV9 and TRBJ2-5; 8 bases fit TRBD2. Germline V lookup: CDR1 SGDLS, CDR2 YYNGEE. The CDR3 covers 17 residues. With V trimmed by 0 bases and J by 1 base, 8 bases remained unmatched. The CDR3 sequence is CASSVATVAGGQETQYF. CDR3 nucleotide sequence: TGTGCCAGCAGCGTAGCTACTGTGGCGGGGGGCCAAGAGACCCAGTACTTC.

The chain couples TRBV30 to TRBJ2-3; D call uncertain. The CDR3 is made up of 13 amino acids. V lost 2 bases and J 2 bases, leaving 8 bases between the germline ends. The germline CDR1 and CDR2 sequences are GTSNPN and SVGIG (reference sequence). The CDR3 bases are TGTGCCTGGAGTCTCACGAACACAGATACGCAGTATTTT. Its protein is CAWSLTNTDTQYF.

Here the CDR3 reads CSVVDSYEQYF. CDR3 nucleotide sequence: TGCAGCGTGGTGGATTCCTACGAGCAGTACTTC. This chain uses TRBV29-1 with TRBJ2-7; D is ambiguous. V was trimmed by 6 bases and J by 1 base, leaving 7 bases between them. Per the germline V gene, CDR1 is SQVTM and CDR2 is ANQGSEA. The CDR3 has 11 residues.

There are a few counts of this clone. The chain is built from TRBV13 and TRBJ2-2; D gene uncertain. Per germline, CDR1 PRHDT and CDR2 FYEKMQ (reference sequence). V lost 3 bases and J lost 6, with 2 bases in between. The CDR3 totals 11 residues. For the CDR3, the DNA is TGTGCCAGCAGCTTCTCCGGGGAGCTGTTTTTT. Amino acids: CASSFSGELFF. The full variable domain, its missing parts supplied by reference TRBV13 and TRBJ2-2, is AAGVIQSPRHLIKEKRETATLKCYPIPRHDTVYWYQQGPGQDPQFLISFYEKMQSDKGSIPDRFSAQQFSDYHSELNMSSLELGDSALYFCASSFSGELFFGEGSRLTVL.